This T cell receptor (beta chain) was profiled in a study of tumor-infiltrating lymphocytes in primary liver carcinoma. Study-level background: Men and women, 30 to 69 years of age, made up the patients. Tumor lesions were T1-T3 N0M0 and spanned about 4.2 to 11 cm. Yields of productive TCRbeta reads ranged from roughly 3.65 to 7.13 million per sample and were similar across tissue types.

This CDR3 contains 14 residues. Germline CDR1 SGHKS, CDR2 YYEKEE (reference sequence). Whole-study results and caveats: When set against blood, tumors had a significantly higher top-250-clone fraction (p = 0.039).

The table lists this clonotype with a few counts. Antigen unknown. A much larger clone differs by one base, so this may be a read error. Starting material for RNA and DNA co-extraction consisted of about 19-32 mg of unsorted bulk tissue. The input was 400 to 500 ng total RNA; TCR beta cDNA was made from it with a constant-region primer. Three-round nested multiplex PCR performed with slightly modified ARM-PCR produced the TCR beta libraries. Investigators reported that the first two PCR rounds, at about 9 cycles each, used TRBV1-TRBV30 forward primers with a C-beta reverse primer. MiXCR, applied by TCRdb to the multiplex PCR reads, yields one record per CDR3 protein. The data hold roughly 78,000 distinct CDR3 sequences, with about 70% observed a single time.

The chain recombines TRBV5-5 with TRBJ1-4; 7 bases align to TRBD1. The sequence came from a woman in her sixties or seventies with primary liver carcinoma and hepatitis B virus infection. Sequenced input: liver tumor tissue from sampling region 4. Subset meaning: tumor region T4, right-lateral pole. The CDR3 sequence is CAGSRTGLNEKLFF. CDR3 nucleotide sequence: TGTGCCGGCAGCCGGACAGGACTCAATGAAAAACTGTTTTTT.